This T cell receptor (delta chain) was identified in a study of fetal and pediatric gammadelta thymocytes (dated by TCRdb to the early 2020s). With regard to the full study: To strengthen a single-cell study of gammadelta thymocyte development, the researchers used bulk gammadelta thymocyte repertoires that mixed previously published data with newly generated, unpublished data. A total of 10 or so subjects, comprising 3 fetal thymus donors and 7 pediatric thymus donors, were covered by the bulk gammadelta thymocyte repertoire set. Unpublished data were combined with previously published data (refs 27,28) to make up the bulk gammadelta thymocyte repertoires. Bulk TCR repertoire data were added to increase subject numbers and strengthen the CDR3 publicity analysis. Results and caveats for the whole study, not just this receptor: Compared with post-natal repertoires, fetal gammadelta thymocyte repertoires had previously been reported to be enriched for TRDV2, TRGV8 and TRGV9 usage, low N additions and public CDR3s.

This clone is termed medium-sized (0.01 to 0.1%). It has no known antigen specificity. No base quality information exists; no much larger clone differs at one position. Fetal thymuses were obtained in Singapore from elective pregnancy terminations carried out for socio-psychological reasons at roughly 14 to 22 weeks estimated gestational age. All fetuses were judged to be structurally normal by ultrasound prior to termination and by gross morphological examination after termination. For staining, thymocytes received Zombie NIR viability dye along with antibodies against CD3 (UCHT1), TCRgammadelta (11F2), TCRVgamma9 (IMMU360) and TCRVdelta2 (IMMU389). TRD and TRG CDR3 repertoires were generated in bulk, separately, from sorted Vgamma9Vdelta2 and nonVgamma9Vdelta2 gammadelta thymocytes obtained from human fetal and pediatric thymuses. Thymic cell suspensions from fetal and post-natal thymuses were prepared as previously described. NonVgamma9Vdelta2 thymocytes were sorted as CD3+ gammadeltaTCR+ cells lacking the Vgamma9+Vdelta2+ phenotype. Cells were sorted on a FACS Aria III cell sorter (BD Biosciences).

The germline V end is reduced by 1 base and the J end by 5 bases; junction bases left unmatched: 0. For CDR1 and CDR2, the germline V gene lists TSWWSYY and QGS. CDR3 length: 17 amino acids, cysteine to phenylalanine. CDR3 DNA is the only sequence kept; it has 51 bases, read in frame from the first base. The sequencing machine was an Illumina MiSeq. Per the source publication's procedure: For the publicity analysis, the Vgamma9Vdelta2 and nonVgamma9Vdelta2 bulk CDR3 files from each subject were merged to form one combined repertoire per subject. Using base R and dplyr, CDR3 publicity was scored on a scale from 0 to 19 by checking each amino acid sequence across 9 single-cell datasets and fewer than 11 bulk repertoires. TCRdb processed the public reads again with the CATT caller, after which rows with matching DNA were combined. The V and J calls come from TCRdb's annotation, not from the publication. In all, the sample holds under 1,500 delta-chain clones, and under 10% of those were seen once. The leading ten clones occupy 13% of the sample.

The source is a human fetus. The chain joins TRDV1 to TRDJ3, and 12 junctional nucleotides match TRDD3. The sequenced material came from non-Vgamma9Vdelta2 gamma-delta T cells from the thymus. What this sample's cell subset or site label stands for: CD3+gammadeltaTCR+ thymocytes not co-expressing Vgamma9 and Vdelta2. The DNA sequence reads TGTGCTCTTGGGGAACACTGGGGGATACGGGACACCCGACAGATGTTTTTC. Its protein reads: CALGEHWGIRDTRQMFF.